This paragraph reports one T cell receptor (beta chain). Its antigen remains unknown. This sample is part of a study of shared clonotypes between healthy human individuals. General study findings and limits: When naive CD4 clonotypes were compared across several donors, about 4.9% were shared.

Germline V gene data show CDR1 as SGHNT and CDR2 as YENEEA. The CDR3 length is 18 residues. The ends were cut back, 0 bases at V and 2 bases at J, with 19 bases in the middle. Naive CD8 cells lacked CD45RO and underwent positive selection for CCR7, leaving out terminally differentiated effector memory CD45RA+ cells. Sequencing was performed with immunoSEQ multiplex PCR; in TCRdb, only in-frame clones are kept and a portion is missing. The table lists around 1.9 million clones, about 94% of them singletons. The receptor was isolated from a man between 18 and 35 years old in good health. Some clones in this sample may be carry-over from other donors' samples. The V and J genes are TRBV11-3 and TRBJ1-2; tentatively, D is TRBD1 (6 bases). The sample comprised naive CD8+ T cells from PBMCs. The CDR3 DNA sequence: TGTGCCAGCAGCTTAGAAGGACAGACGCGCATACTGAACTATGGCTACACCTTC. It specifies CASSLEGQTRILNYGYTF.